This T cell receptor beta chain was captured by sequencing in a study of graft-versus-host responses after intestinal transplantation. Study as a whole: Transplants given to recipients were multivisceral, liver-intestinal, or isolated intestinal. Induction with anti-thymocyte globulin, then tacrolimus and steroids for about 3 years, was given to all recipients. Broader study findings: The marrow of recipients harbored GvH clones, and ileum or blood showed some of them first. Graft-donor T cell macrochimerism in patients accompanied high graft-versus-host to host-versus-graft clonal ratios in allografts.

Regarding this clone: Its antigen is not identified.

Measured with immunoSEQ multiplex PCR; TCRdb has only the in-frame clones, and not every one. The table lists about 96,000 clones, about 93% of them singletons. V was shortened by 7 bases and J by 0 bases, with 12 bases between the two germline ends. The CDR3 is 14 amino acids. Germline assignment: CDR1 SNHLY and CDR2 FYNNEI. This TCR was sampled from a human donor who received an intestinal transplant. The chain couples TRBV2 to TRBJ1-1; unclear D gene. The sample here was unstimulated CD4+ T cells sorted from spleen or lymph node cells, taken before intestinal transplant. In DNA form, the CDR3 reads TGTGCCAGCAAGTTGGCCCCTCTGAACACTGAAGCTTTCTTT. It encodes CASKLAPLNTEAFF.